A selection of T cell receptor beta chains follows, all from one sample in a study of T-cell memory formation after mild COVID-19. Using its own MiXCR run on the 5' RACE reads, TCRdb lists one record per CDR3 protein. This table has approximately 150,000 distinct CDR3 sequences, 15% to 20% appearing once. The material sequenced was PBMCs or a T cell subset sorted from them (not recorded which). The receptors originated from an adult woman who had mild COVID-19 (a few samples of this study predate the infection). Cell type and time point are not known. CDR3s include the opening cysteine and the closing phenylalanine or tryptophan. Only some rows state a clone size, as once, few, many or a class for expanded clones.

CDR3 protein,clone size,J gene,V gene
CATSRGALAETQYF,-,TRBJ2-5,TRBV15
CASSLGGQGWVQPQHF,-,TRBJ1-5,TRBV7-2
CSASSTGRSNQPQHF,few,TRBJ1-5,TRBV20-1
CSVEVVADTQYF,few,TRBJ2-3,TRBV29-1
CATSRKMTSLSYEQYF,-,TRBJ2-7,TRBV15
CASSAGAVNSPLHF,few,TRBJ1-6,TRBV7-3
CASSRRTGSGNTIYF,few,TRBJ1-3,TRBV7-2
CASSLREGKLFF,few,TRBJ1-4,TRBV12-3/TRBV12-4
CASSRGQGVVYEQYF,few,TRBJ2-7,TRBV6-2/TRBV6-3
CASSRRQTNNQPQHF,-,TRBJ1-5,TRBV2
CSATSGTGSDEQYF,-,TRBJ2-7,TRBV20-1
CASSYSGLSSYNEQFF,-,TRBJ2-1,TRBV6-5
CASSFKVGGETQYF,few,TRBJ2-5,TRBV12-3/TRBV12-4
CAISDYYGYTF,-,TRBJ1-2,TRBV10-3
CASSLVGNEAFF,-,TRBJ1-1,TRBV7-9
CASSGQGWQETQYF,few,TRBJ2-5,TRBV5-6
CASRKLQGGQTEAFF,-,TRBJ1-1,TRBV5-1
CASSLASAGASWNTEAFF,few,TRBJ1-1,TRBV5-5
CASSLTQGPRGEKLFF,-,TRBJ1-4,TRBV7-9
CASSGGQTYNEQFF,-,TRBJ2-1,TRBV5-1
CASFGTVGTDTQYF,few,TRBJ2-3,TRBV28
CASSLRVGSSTDTQYF,many,TRBJ2-3,TRBV12-3/TRBV12-4
CASMGPGTGASGYTF,-,TRBJ1-2,TRBV6-2/TRBV6-3
CSAAGLALYEQYF,-,TRBJ2-7,TRBV20-1
CASSLAGTGIAKNIQYF,-,TRBJ2-4,TRBV7-9
CASSAGGGTEAFF,-,TRBJ1-1,TRBV3-1
CASSSQGSQETQYF,-,TRBJ2-5,TRBV7-6
CASSTRWGGNQPQHF,-,TRBJ1-5,TRBV27
CARSHSRPGQGHQPQHF,few,TRBJ1-5,TRBV5-3
CSVDRQGLGQFF,-,TRBJ2-1,TRBV29-1
CASSFASGGDNTQYF,many,TRBJ2-3,TRBV5-1
CASSGRLALFDEQYF,-,TRBJ2-7,TRBV19
CASSFLGKAFF,-,TRBJ1-1,TRBV12-3/TRBV12-4
CASSPRTSGGMFDTDTQYF,-,TRBJ2-3,TRBV5-1
CASSLEPPGQGMNEQFF,-,TRBJ2-1,TRBV5-1
CASSRAGASYNEQFF,-,TRBJ2-1,TRBV5-5
CASSSARFLGYTF,many,TRBJ1-2,TRBV6-2/TRBV6-3
CASSSLKREGRAGELFF,-,TRBJ2-2,TRBV6-2/TRBV6-3
CASSLSRREQFF,few,TRBJ2-1,TRBV28
CASSQEGAKRETQYF,few,TRBJ2-5,TRBV14
CASSPSASSGNTIYF,many,TRBJ1-3,TRBV7-9
CASSQVDEQYF,many,TRBJ2-7,TRBV3-1
CASSFGKTEAFF,few,TRBJ1-1,TRBV7-9
CASSLEGTSGRQYF,few,TRBJ2-7,TRBV5-1
CASSLIRSTSGSRDTQYF,few,TRBJ2-3,TRBV12-3/TRBV12-4